This T cell receptor (beta chain) originates from a study of OX40 agonist ivuxolimab in advanced cancers. Study in general: Ivuxolimab was administered intravenously to patients at 0.01 to 10 mg/kg every 2 weeks. Averaging about 60 years in age, with a range of roughly 23 to 85, the cohort was about 85% male. Under the entry rules, prior anti-PD-1, anti-PD-L1 or anti-CTLA-4 therapy was allowed, and less than 50% had some.

CDR3 length equals 18 residues. Trimming cost V 4 bases and J 2 bases; bases outside gene matches: 16. CDR1 is SGHTA and CDR2 is FQGNSA in the germline V gene. Produced via immunoSEQ multiplex PCR; TCRdb's table is partial and in-frame only. This sample has tens of thousands of clones; approximately 86% occur once, and the top ten carry less than 0.55%. This sequence joins TRBV7-2 and TRBJ2-5; 7 positions agree with TRBD1. The sample in question was CD4+ or CD8+ T cells sorted from blood, obtained in a trial of the OX40 agonist ivuxolimab. The sequence was obtained from an adult with an advanced solid tumor such as melanoma, head and neck, liver or kidney cancer. CDR3 nucleotides: TGTGCCAGCAGCTGGACCGGGACAGTTAGTAGCCCGCAAGAGACCCAGTACTTC. It codes for CASSWTGTVSSPQETQYF.